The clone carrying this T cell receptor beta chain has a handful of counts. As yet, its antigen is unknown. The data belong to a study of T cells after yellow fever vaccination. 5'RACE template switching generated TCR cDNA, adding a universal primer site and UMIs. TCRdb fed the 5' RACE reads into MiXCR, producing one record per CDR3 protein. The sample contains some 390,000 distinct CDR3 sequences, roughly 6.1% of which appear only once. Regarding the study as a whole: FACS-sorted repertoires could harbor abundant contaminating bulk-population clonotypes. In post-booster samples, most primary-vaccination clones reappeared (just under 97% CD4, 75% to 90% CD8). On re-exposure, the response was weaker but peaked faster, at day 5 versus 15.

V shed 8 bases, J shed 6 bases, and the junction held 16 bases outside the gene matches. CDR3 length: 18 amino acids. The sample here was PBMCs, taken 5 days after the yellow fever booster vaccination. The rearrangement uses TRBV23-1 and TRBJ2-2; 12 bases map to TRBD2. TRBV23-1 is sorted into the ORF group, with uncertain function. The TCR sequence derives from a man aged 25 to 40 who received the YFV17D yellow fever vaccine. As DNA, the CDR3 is TGCGCCAGCCCCCAGGGGCAGAGACTAGCGGGAGAGTCCGGGGAGCTGTTTTTT. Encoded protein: CASPQGQRLAGESGELFF.